This passage covers 20 T cell receptor beta chains from one sample sequenced in a study of control samples from healthy donors and cancer patients. Generated by immunoSEQ multiplex PCR, the TCRdb table keeps only in-frame clones and is missing some. The repertoire holds approximately 94,000 clones, with roughly 87% as singletons. Sequenced: blood. These receptors were obtained from a woman between 50 and 59 years old in good health.

This clone has a handful of counts. J is TRBJ1-1 and V is TRBV11-3; D remains ambiguous. Trimming stripped 5 bases from V and 0 bases from J, with 7 bases between. Germline-derived CDR1 and CDR2 are SGHNT and YENEEA. CDR3 length: 13 amino acids. The CDR3 nucleotides are TGTGCCAGCAGCAGACGGATGAACACTGAAGCTTTCTTT. This gives the protein CASSRRMNTEAFF.

This chain connects TRBV19 to TRBJ1-1, with 8 bases that match TRBD1. Trimming removed 4 bases from V and 3 bases from J; junction bases left unmatched: 7. The CDR3 runs 15 residues. Germline-derived CDR1 and CDR2 are LNHDA and SQIVND (reference sequence). The CDR3 nucleotides are TGTGCCAGTAGTACGACAGGGGAGCTGCACACTGAAGCTTTCTTT. Protein product: CASSTTGELHTEAFF. The whole variable domain, filled in from reference TRBV19 and TRBJ1-1, reads DGGITQSPKYLFRKEGQNVTLSCEQNLNHDAMYWYRQDPGQGLRLIYYSQIVNDFQKGDIAEGYSVSREKKESFPLTVTSAQKNPTAFYLCASSTTGELHTEAFFGQGTRLTVV.

CDR3 in DNA: TGTGCCACCAGCCTAGCGGGGATTCGGTGGTGGGTGGAGACCCAGTACTTC. Its protein is CATSLAGIRWWVETQYF. This sequence joins TRBV24-1 and TRBJ2-5; TRBD2 aligns across 9 bases. CDR1 is KGHDR and CDR2 is SFDVKD in the germline V gene. The V and J ends lost 7 bases and 5 bases, in that order; junction bases with no gene match: 16. The CDR3 is 17 amino acids.

The chain recombines TRBV5-1 with TRBJ1-3; no firm D call. Looked up from germline, CDR1 is SGHRS and CDR2 is YFSETQ. The ends were cut back, 3 bases at V and 4 bases at J, with 11 bases in the middle. The CDR3 is 14 amino acids. The chain's CDR3 is CASSSRDLGNTIYF. Here the CDR3 DNA reads TGCGCCAGCAGCTCCCGCGATTTGGGAAACACCATATATTTT.

The chain has TRBV30 and TRBJ1-5, with 8 bases aligning to TRBD1. Germline loops: CDR1 GTSNPN, CDR2 SVGIG (reference sequence). This CDR3 is built from 15 residues. After removal of 2 bases from V and 8 bases from J, the junction contained 11 bases not matched to a gene. The CDR3 region has the DNA TGTGCCTGGAGTTCCTGGACAGGGTCTGCTGAGCCCCAGCATTTT. Amino acid sequence: CAWSSWTGSAEPQHF.

The CDR3 nucleotides are TGTGCCTGGAGTTCTGGCCCCAATCAGCCCCAGCATTTT. Translating gives CAWSSGPNQPQHF. The chain uses TRBV30 and TRBJ1-5, with D unresolved. Deletions cut 2 bases from V and 3 bases from J, with 8 bases between. CDR3 length equals 13 residues. Germline V CDR1 and CDR2: GTSNPN, SVGIG (reference sequence).

The rearrangement uses TRBV5-1 and TRBJ2-7; TRBD1 or TRBD2 may be the D gene (5 bases each). This CDR3 spans 15 amino acids. Trimming shortened V by 0 bases and J by 6 bases, and 16 bases separated the two germline ends. The germline CDR1 and CDR2 sequences are SGHRS and YFSETQ. CDR3 sequence: CASSLGGRGFGEQYV. CDR3 DNA: TGCGCCAGCAGCTTGGGTGGTCGGGGCTTCGGCGAGCAGTACGTC.

This clone has just one count. Other DNA sequences in the same sample also yield this CDR3. The gene calls are TRBV4-1 and TRBJ1-1; D remains ambiguous. From germline, CDR1 is MGHRA and CDR2 YSYEKL. This CDR3 comprises 13 residues. Trimming pared 4 bases from V and 0 bases from J, leaving 6 bases between. In nucleotides, the CDR3 is TGCGCCAGCAGCCCCCCTCTGAACACTGAAGCTTTCTTT. Its translation: CASSPPLNTEAFF.

This chain links TRBV9 with TRBJ1-1; D is unresolved. Trimming cost V 4 bases and J 5 bases, with 18 bases left between them. Germline lookup yields CDR1 SGDLS and CDR2 YYNGEE. The CDR3 is made up of 15 amino acids. In nucleotides, the CDR3 is TGTGCCAGCAGCCCGCGGACCACTACGATGACTGAAGCTTTCTTT. This encodes CASSPRTTTMTEAFF.

This rearrangement joins TRBV6-2 or TRBV6-3 to TRBJ1-2, with no clear D. The CDR3 length is 13 residues. Deletions cut 0 bases from V and 9 bases from J, with 11 bases between. Germline V lookup: CDR1 MNHEY, CDR2 SVGEGT. CDR3 bases: TGTGCCAGCAGTTACTCGAGCTTATTGAGCTACACCTTC. Translating it yields CASSYSSLLSYTF.

The chain uses TRBV5-4 and TRBJ2-3; 8 bases are a match to TRBD2. The junction had 8 bases not matched to a gene; V was cut back by 1 base and J by 4 bases. The CDR3 is 16 residues long. Germline V gene lookup returns CDR1 SGHNT and CDR2 YYREEE (reference sequence). CDR3 residues: CASSLKEAGASDTQYF. DNA of the CDR3: TGTGCCAGCAGCTTGAAGGAAGCGGGAGCATCAGATACGCAGTATTTT.

This rearrangement joins TRBV6-2 or TRBV6-3 to TRBJ1-5; D is unclear. The CDR3 sequence is 14 residues long. With 0 bases removed from V and 5 bases from J, the gap between germline ends came to 8 bases. Germline V gene lookup returns CDR1 MNHEY and CDR2 SVGEGT. CDR3 in DNA: TGTGCCAGCAGTTACTCAAACGCGGATCAGCCCCAGCATTTT. This translates into CASSYSNADQPQHF.

The rearrangement uses TRBV20-1 and TRBJ2-1; D is possibly TRBD1 (5 bases). This CDR3 is 10 amino acids long. V was shortened by 4 bases and J by 7 bases, with 5 bases between the two germline ends. CDR1 DFQATT and CDR2 SNEGSKA come from the germline V gene (reference sequence). CDR3 region: CSAKGNEQFF. CDR3 sequence (DNA): TGCAGTGCTAAGGGGAATGAGCAGTTCTTC.

The V and J genes are TRBV4-3 and TRBJ2-3, with 9 positions matching TRBD1. CDR1 is LGHNA, CDR2 YSLEER, per germline. The CDR3 is made up of 14 amino acids. Trimming removed 6 bases from V and 6 bases from J; junction bases left unmatched: 7. The CDR3 region is CASSVRQGVDTQYF. CDR3 nucleotides: TGCGCCAGCAGTGTAAGACAGGGGGTGGATACGCAGTATTTT.

The rearrangement uses TRBV24-1 and TRBJ1-5; D is perhaps TRBD1 (6 bases). With 10 bases removed from V and 3 bases from J, the gap between germline ends came to 12 bases. The CDR3 is made up of 13 amino acids. Germline V gives CDR1 KGHDR, CDR2 SFDVKD. The chain's CDR3 is CATGGAINQPQHF. CDR3 nucleotide sequence: TGTGCCACGGGGGGGGCTATCAATCAGCCCCAGCATTTT.

The chain joins TRBV3-1 (or the pseudogene TRBV3-2) to TRBJ2-4; possibly TRBD2 for D (5 bases). This CDR3 is built from 14 residues. CDR1 LGHDT and CDR2 YNNKEL come from the germline V gene (reference sequence). The V end was cut by 6 bases, the J end by 2 bases, with 11 bases between. The CDR3 reads CASSNLASKNIQYF. The DNA of the CDR3 is TGTGCCAGCAGTAATCTAGCTTCCAAAAACATTCAGTACTTC.

This clone was detected only once. The genes are TRBV6-5 and TRBJ1-3; D is undetermined. This CDR3 is 13 amino acids long. In germline, CDR1 is MNHEY, CDR2 SVGAGI. Trimming cost V 7 bases and J 0 bases, with 7 bases left between them. CDR3 nucleotide sequence: TGTGCCAGCATCGAGCTCTCTGGAAACACCATATATTTT. Encoded protein: CASIELSGNTIYF.

The rearrangement uses TRBV11-3 and TRBJ2-4, with 14 positions matching TRBD2. V lost 0 bases to trimming and J lost 0 bases; unmatched junction nucleotides: 13. From germline, CDR1 is SGHNT and CDR2 YENEEA. The CDR3 spans 22 residues. The CDR3, as DNA: TGTGCCAGCAGCTTAGAAGCGAAAAAGGGACTAGCGGGAGAGGTAGCCAAAAACATTCAGTACTTC. Protein: CASSLEAKKGLAGEVAKNIQYF.

Concerning this clone itself: Other DNA sequences in the sample encode the same CDR3. The chain employs TRBV6-1 and TRBJ2-7; TRBD2 agrees at 7 bases. This CDR3 has 14 residues. Unmatched junction bases numbered 2, after V lost 1 base and J lost 2 bases. Germline V gene sequence: CDR1 MNHNS, CDR2 SASEGT. CDR3 DNA sequence: TGTGCCAGCAGTGAAGGGGGGGGAACCTACGAGCAGTACGTC. This codes for CASSEGGGTYEQYV.

The V gene is TRBV4-3, the J gene TRBJ2-3, with D perhaps TRBD1 (5 bases). The V gene lost 0 bases and the J gene lost 0 bases, with 13 bases spanning the gap. Germline-derived CDR1 and CDR2 are LGHNA and YSLEER. The CDR3 spans 17 residues. The chain's CDR3 is CASSQDRSGSSTDTQYF. The CDR3 DNA sequence: TGCGCCAGCAGCCAAGATCGCTCAGGGTCTAGCACAGATACGCAGTATTTT.